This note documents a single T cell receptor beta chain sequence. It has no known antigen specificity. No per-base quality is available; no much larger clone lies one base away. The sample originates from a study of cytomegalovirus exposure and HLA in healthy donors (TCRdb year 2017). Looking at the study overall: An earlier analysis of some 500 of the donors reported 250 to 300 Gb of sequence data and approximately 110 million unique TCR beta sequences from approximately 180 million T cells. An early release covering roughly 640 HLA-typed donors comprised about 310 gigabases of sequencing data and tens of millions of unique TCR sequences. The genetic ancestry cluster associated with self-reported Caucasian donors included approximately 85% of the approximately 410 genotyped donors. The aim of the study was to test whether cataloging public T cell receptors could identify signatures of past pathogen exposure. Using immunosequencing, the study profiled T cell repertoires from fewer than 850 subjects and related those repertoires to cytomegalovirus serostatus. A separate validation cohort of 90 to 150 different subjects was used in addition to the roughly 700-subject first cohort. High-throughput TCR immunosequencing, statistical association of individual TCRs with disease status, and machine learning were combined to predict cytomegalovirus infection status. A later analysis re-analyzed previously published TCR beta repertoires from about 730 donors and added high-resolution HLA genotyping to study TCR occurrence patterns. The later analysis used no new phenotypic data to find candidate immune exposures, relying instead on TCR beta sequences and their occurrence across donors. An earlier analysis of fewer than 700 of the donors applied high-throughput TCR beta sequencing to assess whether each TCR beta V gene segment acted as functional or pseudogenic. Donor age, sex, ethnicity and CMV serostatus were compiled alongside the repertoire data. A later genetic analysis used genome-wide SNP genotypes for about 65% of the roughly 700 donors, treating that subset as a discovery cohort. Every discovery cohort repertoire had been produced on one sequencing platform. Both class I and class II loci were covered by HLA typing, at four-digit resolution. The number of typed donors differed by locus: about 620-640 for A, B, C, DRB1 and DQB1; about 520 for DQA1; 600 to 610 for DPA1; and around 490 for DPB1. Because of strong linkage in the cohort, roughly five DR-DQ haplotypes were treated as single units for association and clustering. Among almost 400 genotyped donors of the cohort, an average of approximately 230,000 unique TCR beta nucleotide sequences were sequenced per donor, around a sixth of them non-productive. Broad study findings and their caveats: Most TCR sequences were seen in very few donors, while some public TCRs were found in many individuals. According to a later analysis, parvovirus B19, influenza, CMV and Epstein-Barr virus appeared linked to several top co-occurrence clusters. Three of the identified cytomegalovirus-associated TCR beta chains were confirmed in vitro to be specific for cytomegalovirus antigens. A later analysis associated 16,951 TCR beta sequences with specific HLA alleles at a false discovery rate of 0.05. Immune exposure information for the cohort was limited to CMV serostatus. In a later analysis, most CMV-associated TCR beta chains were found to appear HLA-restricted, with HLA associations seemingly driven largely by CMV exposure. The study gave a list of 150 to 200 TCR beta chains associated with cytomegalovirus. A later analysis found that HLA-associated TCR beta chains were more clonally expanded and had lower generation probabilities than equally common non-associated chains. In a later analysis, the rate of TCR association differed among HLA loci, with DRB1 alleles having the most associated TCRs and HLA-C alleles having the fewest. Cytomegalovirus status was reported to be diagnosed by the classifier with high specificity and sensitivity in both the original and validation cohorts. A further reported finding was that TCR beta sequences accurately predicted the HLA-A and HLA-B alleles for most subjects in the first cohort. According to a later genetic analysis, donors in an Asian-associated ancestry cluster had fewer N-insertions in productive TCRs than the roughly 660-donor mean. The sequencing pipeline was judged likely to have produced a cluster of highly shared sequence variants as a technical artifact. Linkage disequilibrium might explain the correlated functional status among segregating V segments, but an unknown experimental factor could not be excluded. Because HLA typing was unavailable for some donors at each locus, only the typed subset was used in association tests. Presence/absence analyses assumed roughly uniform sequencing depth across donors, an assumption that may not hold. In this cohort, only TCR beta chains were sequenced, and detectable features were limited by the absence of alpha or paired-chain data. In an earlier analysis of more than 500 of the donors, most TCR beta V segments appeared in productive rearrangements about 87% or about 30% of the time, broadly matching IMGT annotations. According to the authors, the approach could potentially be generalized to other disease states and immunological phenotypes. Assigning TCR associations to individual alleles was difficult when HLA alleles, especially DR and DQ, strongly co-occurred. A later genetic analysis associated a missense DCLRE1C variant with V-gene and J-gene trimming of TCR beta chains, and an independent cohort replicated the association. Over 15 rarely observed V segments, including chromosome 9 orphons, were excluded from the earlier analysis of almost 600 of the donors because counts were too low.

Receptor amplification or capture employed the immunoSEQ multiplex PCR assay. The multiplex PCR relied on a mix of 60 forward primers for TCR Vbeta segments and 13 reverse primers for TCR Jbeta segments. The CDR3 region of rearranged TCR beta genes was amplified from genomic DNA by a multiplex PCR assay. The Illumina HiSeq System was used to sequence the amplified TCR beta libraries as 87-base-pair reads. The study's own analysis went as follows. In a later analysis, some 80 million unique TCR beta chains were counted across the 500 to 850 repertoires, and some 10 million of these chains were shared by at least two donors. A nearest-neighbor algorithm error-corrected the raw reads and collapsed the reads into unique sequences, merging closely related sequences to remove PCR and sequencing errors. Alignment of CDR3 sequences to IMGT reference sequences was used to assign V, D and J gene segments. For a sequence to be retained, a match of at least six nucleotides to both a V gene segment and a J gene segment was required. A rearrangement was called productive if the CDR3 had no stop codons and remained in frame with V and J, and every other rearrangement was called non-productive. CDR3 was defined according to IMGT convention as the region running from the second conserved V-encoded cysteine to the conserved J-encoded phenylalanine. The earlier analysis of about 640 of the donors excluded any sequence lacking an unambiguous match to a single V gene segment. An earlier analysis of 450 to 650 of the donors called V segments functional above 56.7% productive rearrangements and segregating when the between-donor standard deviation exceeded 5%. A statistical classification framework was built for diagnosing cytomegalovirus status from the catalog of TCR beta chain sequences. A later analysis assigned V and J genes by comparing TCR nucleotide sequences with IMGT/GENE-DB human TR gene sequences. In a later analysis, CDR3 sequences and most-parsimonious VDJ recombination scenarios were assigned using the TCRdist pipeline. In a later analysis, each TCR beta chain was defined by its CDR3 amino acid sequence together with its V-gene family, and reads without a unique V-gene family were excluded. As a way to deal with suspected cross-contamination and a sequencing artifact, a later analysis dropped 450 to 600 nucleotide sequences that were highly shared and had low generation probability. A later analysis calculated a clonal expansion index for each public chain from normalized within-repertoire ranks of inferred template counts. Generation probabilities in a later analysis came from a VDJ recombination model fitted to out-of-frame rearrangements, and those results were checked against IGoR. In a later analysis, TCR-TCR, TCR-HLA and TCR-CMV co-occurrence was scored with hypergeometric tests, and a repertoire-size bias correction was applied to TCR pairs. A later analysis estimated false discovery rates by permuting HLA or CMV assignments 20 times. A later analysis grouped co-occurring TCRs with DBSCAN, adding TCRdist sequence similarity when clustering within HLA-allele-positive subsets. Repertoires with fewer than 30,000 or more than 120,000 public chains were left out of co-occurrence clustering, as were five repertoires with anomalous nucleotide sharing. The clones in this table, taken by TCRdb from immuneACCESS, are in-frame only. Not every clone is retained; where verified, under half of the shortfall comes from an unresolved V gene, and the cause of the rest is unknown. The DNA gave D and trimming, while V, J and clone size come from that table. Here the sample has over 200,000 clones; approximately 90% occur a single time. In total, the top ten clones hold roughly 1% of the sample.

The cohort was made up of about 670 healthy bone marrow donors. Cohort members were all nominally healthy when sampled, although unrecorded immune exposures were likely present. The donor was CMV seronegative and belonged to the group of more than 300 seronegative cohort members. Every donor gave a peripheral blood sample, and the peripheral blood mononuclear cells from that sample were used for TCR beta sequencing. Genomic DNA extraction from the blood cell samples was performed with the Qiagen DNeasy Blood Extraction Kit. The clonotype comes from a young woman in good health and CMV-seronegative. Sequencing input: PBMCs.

The CDR3 is CASSLFRYQGFAEAFF. The bases are TGTGCCAGCAGCTTGTTCCGGTATCAGGGGTTCGCTGAAGCTTTCTTT. The chain joins TRBV5-6 to TRBJ1-1; a tentative D call is TRBD1 (6 bases match). V is clipped by 1 base and J by 6 bases, and the sequence between their germline boundaries is 19 bases long. CDR1 and CDR2 are drawn from the germline V gene: SGHDT, YYEEEE. The CDR3 contains 16 residues, cysteine and phenylalanine counted. Kept here is only the CDR3 DNA, which spans 48 bases and is read in frame from base 1.